This T cell receptor (beta chain) emerged from a study of identifying expanded T cells in peripheral blood. Trimming left V 5 bases short and J 16 bases short, with 15 bases between. Germline V gene lookup returns CDR1 SEHNR and CDR2 FQNEAQ (reference sequence). This CDR3 is built from 12 residues. During the collection period, no donor immune events like infections were recorded. Profiling relied on immunoSEQ multiplex PCR, and the TCRdb table lists in-frame clones only, not all of them. The data contain about 100,000 clones, around 90% of them seen just once; the ten biggest clones take up about 5.5%.

This chain joins TRBV7-9 and TRBJ1-6; TRBD1 is a possible D gene (5 bases). The receptor comes from a person aged 18 to 70 in good health. Sequencing was performed on blood. CDR3 sequence: CASSDDSLILHF. CDR3 nucleotides: TGTGCCAGCAGCGATGACAGCCTAATTCTCCACTTT.